This T cell receptor beta chain derives from a study of regulatory T cells in long-lasting Graves disease. Study-wide results and limits: Comparison showed that persistent patients shared more public clonotypes (2,741) than new patients (about 970).

A word on this clonotype: What it binds is unknown. A much larger clonotype is one base distant, so this may be a read error.

Combining iRepertoire HTBI primers with Arm-PCR of CDR3 regions, the authors built TCR beta libraries. One entry per CDR3 protein results from TCRdb running MiXCR on the multiplex PCR reads. The repertoire holds some 450,000 distinct CDR3 sequences, with about 15% as singletons. J gave up 12 bases and V 4 bases, and 15 bases lay outside the gene matches. The CDR3 contains 15 residues. Germline V gene sequence: CDR1 GTSNPN, CDR2 SVGIG (reference sequence). Time point: newly diagnosed GD, antithyroid drugs for less than 3 months. The TCR library was prepared using RNA isolated from PBMCs. This same sample was also part of a study on T cells in Graves' hyperthyroidism and ophthalmopathy. As that report states: First-round RT-PCR targeting the TCR CDR3 was performed with the HTBI primer set.

This clonotype was obtained from a woman in her thirties with Graves disease. The material was peripheral blood mononuclear cells (PBMCs), obtained at new diagnosis, from a patient treated with antithyroid drugs. The chain combines TRBV30 with TRBJ2-1; 10 bases align to TRBD2. CDR3 bases: TGTGCCTGGACAACGGGAGCGGGAGGGCAGGATGGGCAGTTCTTC. Amino acid sequence: CAWTTGAGGQDGQFF.